This TCR beta chain was obtained from a study of technical replicates of blood from a handful of donors. Sequencing used immunoSEQ multiplex PCR; TCRdb keeps in-frame clones, though not all of them. The sample lists about 68,000 clones; 95% to 97% were seen once. This CDR3 region has 13 residues. Trimming pared 4 bases from V and 7 bases from J, leaving 13 bases between. The germline CDR1 and CDR2 sequences are SQVTM and ANQGSEA. The chain uses TRBV29-1 and TRBJ1-4, with D uncertain. Sequenced material: T cells isolated from PBMCs. This clonotype originated in a human donor in good health. The CDR3 DNA follows: TGCAGCGTTGGGGAGACGGGTGGTGAAAAACTGTTTTTT. Encoded protein: CSVGETGGEKLFF.